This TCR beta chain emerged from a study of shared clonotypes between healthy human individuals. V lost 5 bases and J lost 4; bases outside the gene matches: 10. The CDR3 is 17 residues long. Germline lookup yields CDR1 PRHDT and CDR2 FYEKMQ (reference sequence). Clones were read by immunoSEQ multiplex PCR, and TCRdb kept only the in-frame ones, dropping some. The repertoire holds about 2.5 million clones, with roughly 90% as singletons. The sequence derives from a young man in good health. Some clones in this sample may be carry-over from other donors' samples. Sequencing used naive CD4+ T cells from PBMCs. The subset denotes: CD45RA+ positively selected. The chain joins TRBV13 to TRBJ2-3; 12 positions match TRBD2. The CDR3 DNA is TGTGCCAGCAGCCCACGACCGACTAGCGGGAGAGCAGATACGCAGTATTTT. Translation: CASSPRPTSGRADTQYF.